Shown below are 13 T cell receptor beta chains from a single sample sequenced in a study of human T cells and chemical hapten exposure. Time point here: patch test 3, about 24 weeks after DPC sensitization. This sample's treatment: therapeutic diphenylcyclopropenone sensitization with weekly scalp DPC. Unfractionated whole blood yielded total RNA. In TCRdb, the RACE reads were re-called with MiXCR into one record per CDR3 protein. The data hold 38,000 or so distinct CDR3 sequences, with approximately 9.5% observed a single time. Sequenced here: whole blood, sampled in connection with sensitization to the hapten diphenylcyclopropenone (DPC). Receptors originate from a man over 45 with alopecia areata. Some clones in this sample may be carry-over from other donors' samples.

This clonotype was detected many times. The rearrangement joins TRBV20-1 to TRBJ1-4; no definite D call. The CDR3 length is 14 residues. Germline values: CDR1 DFQATT, CDR2 SNEGSKA (reference sequence). V lost 0 bases to trimming and J lost 6 bases, with 11 bases between them. The CDR3 sequence: CSARDLGFDEKLFF. The CDR3 DNA is TGCAGTGCTAGAGATCTCGGGTTTGATGAAAAACTGTTTTTT.

This clonotype was seen only a few times. The V gene is TRBV5-4, the J gene TRBJ2-7; D possibly matches TRBD1 or TRBD2 (5 bases each). Trimming left V 4 bases short and J 2 bases short, with 13 bases between. Germline V lookup: CDR1 SGHNT, CDR2 YYREEE (reference sequence). This CDR3 contains 14 residues. This CDR3 is CASSTAGTTYEQYF. The CDR3, as DNA: TGTGCCAGCAGCACGGCCGGGACCACCTACGAGCAGTACTTC.

The genes are TRBV3-1 and TRBJ2-7, with TRBD1 matching 9 bases. This CDR3 region has 14 residues. Germline lookup yields CDR1 LGHDT and CDR2 YNNKEL (reference sequence). With 5 bases clipped from V and 5 bases from J, the junction kept 7 bases outside the gene matches. CDR3 bases: TGTGCCAGCAGCAGAGGGGACAGGGTGGACGAGCAGTACTTC. This translates into CASSRGDRVDEQYF.

The chain joins TRBV28 to TRBJ1-2; tentative D call: TRBD1 (5 bases). This CDR3 has 14 amino acids. Germline V CDR1 and CDR2: MDHEN, SYDVKM. Trimming pared 7 bases from V and 4 bases from J, leaving 16 bases between. The CDR3: CASTSSMQGYGYTF. The CDR3 nucleotides read TGTGCCAGCACCTCATCAATGCAGGGCTATGGCTACACCTTC.

J is TRBJ1-6 and V is TRBV5-6, with 9 bases fitting TRBD1. Germline V lookup: CDR1 SGHDT, CDR2 YYEEEE. V was clipped by 3 bases and J by 7 bases; unmatched bases: 2. The CDR3 contains 14 residues. CDR3 residues: CASSSGTGNSPLHF. The DNA for the CDR3 is TGTGCCAGCAGCTCCGGGACAGGGAATTCACCCCTCCACTTT.

This clonotype was counted a few times. The chain couples TRBV12-5 to TRBJ2-7; 7 positions match TRBD2. V gave up 1 base and J gave up 3 bases; unmatched junction bases: 3. The CDR3 is 14 amino acids. From germline, CDR1 is LGHNT and CDR2 FRNRAP. Here the CDR3 reads CASGLGGLHYEQYF. CDR3 DNA: TGTGCTAGTGGTTTGGGGGGACTACACTACGAGCAGTACTTC.

This clonotype was seen repeatedly, ten times or more. The chain links TRBV28 to TRBJ1-5; TRBD1 is a possible D gene (5 bases). Germline V gene data show CDR1 as MDHEN and CDR2 as SYDVKM. This CDR3 comprises 15 residues. V was trimmed by 5 bases and J by 1 base, leaving 12 bases between them. The CDR3 DNA sequence: TGTGCCAGCAGTAGGTACCGGGACAGCAATCAGCCCCAGCATTTT. Its protein is CASSRYRDSNQPQHF.

The chain recombines TRBV7-2 with TRBJ2-7, with D possibly matching TRBD2 (5 bases). V dropped 1 base and J dropped 3 bases, with 13 bases sitting between them. Germline lookup yields CDR1 SGHTA and CDR2 FQGNSA. The CDR3 consists of 15 residues. DNA of the CDR3: TGTGCCAGCAGCTTAGGGAGCGGAGAAATCTACGAGCAGTACTTC. Encoded protein: CASSLGSGEIYEQYF.

This clonotype occurred many times. The chain has TRBV12-3 or TRBV12-4 and TRBJ2-3, with D possibly being TRBD2 (6 bases). The CDR3 runs 13 residues. Trimming removed 1 base from V and 15 bases from J, with 17 bases in between. The CDR3 reads CASSLEGGPIRYF. As DNA, the CDR3 is TGTGCCAGCAGTTTAGAGGGAGGACCGATCCGATATTTT.

This clonotype was recorded at least ten times. The chain employs TRBV20-1 and TRBJ1-1; weak D call: TRBD1 (5 bases). The CDR3 consists of 14 residues. The V end lost 0 bases, the J end lost 4 bases, and 12 bases lay between the germline ends. Per germline, CDR1 DFQATT and CDR2 SNEGSKA (reference sequence). The CDR3 DNA is TGCAGTGCTAGAGATGAGAGGGGAGTCACTGAAGCTTTCTTT. Its protein product is CSARDERGVTEAFF.

This clonotype was seen repeatedly, ten times or more. The V gene is TRBV12-3 or TRBV12-4, the J gene TRBJ2-5, with TRBD2 matching over 10 bases. V gave up 6 bases and J gave up 4 bases; unmatched junction bases: 5. The CDR3 runs 14 residues. The CDR3 DNA sequence: TGTGCCAGCAGCCCTAGCGGGAGTGGAGAGACCCAGTACTTC. It yields the protein CASSPSGSGETQYF.

This clonotype has at least ten counts. The chain joins TRBV24-1 to TRBJ2-3, with TRBD2 as a possible D gene (6 bases). V shed 4 bases and J shed 4 bases, with 11 bases lying between them. Germline CDR1 and CDR2: KGHDR and SFDVKD. This CDR3 has 14 residues. The DNA of the CDR3 is TGTGCCACCAGTGAGGAGGGGATGGCAGATACGCAGTATTTT. Amino acid sequence: CATSEEGMADTQYF.

This clonotype was recorded a few times. The rearrangement uses TRBV6-1 and TRBJ1-5; D is undetermined. The V end was cut by 4 bases, the J end by 4 bases, with 8 bases between. The CDR3 totals 13 residues. Germline CDR1 MNHNS, CDR2 SASEGT. CDR3 in DNA: TGTGCCAGCAGTGGGACGGAGAATCAGCCCCAGCATTTT. It encodes CASSGTENQPQHF.